The sequence of this T cell receptor (beta chain) was determined in a study of blood T cells in healthy people across ages. As for the study in general: Through template switching, about one barcoded beta molecule was captured per two T cells, as measured in model experiments. Findings and caveats of the study: The study found TCR beta diversity correlated strongly with naive T cell percentage. Any conclusive comparison of naive versus antigen-experienced cells was prevented by using unsorted PBMCs.

Comments on this clonotype: As yet, its antigen is unknown.

For every donor, a draw yielded approximately 9.9 milliliters of peripheral blood. The junction had 7 bases not matched to a gene; V was cut back by 7 bases and J by 3 bases. Germline V gene lookup returns CDR1 SQVTM and CDR2 ANQGSEA. The CDR3 covers 13 residues. Then a second PCR, running about 7 to 11 cycles, was carried out with a sample-barcoded 5' primer and a J-beta primer mix. MiXCR was run by TCRdb on the 5' RACE reads, yielding one entry per CDR3 protein. The sample carries around 2 million distinct CDR3 sequences, about 39% recorded once. Specimen: blood. The chain links TRBV29-1 to TRBJ2-7, with 9 bases matching TRBD1. The clonotype comes from a human donor in good health. The CDR3 nucleotides read TGCAGCGCACGACCGGGACAGGGCTACGAGCAGTACTTC. Translating gives CSARPGQGYEQYF.